The 21 T cell receptor beta chains below come from one sample, sequenced in a study of early T cells in non-severe SARS-CoV-2 infection. TCRdb ran MiXCR on the 5' RACE reads and lists one entry per CDR3 protein. This repertoire shows 65,000 to 75,000 distinct CDR3 sequences, around a tenth found once; its top ten account for 3% to 4%. Input material: whole blood. These receptor sequences come from an adult who was a healthcare worker with PCR-confirmed SARS-CoV-2 infection or an uninfected control (not recorded which).

For the CDR3, the DNA is TGTGCCAGCAGTGATCTAACAGGGAGCGACACCGGGGAGCTGTTTTTT. Protein sequence: CASSDLTGSDTGELFF. V usage is TRBV6-1 and J usage is TRBJ2-2, with D possibly TRBD1 on 6 matching bases. In germline, CDR1 is MNHNS, CDR2 SASEGT. V dropped 3 bases and J dropped 3 bases, with 14 bases sitting between them. This CDR3 has 16 amino acids.

At least ten counts were recorded for this clonotype. The chain links TRBV7-2 to TRBJ1-1, with D unresolved. From germline, CDR1 is SGHTA and CDR2 FQGNSA. V lost 5 bases, J lost 5 bases, and 18 bases lay in between. The CDR3 spans 15 residues. The CDR3 sequence is CASSPPRVLRTEAFF. CDR3 DNA: TGTGCCAGCAGCCCCCCCCGGGTTTTGAGAACTGAAGCTTTCTTT.

The J gene is TRBJ1-2, the V gene TRBV7-2, with a tentative D call TRBD1 (5 bases). The CDR3 contains 15 residues. V lost 5 bases and J 4 bases, leaving 17 bases between the germline ends. Germline V gene data show CDR1 as SGHTA and CDR2 as FQGNSA. CDR3 sequence: CASSPTGGIVYGYTF. For the CDR3, the DNA is TGTGCCAGCAGCCCAACTGGGGGGATAGTCTATGGCTACACCTTC.

There are a few counts of this clonotype. V is TRBV20-1 and J is TRBJ2-7; TRBD1 might be the D (6 bases). CDR1 is DFQATT and CDR2 is SNEGSKA in the germline V gene (reference sequence). The CDR3 is 13 amino acids. The germline V and J ends were trimmed by 5 bases and 2 bases, with 13 bases remaining between them. The CDR3 spells CSAGRTATYEQYF. CDR3 DNA sequence: TGCAGTGCTGGCAGGACAGCTACCTACGAGCAGTACTTC.

This clonotype has a handful of counts. In nucleotides, the CDR3 is TGTGCCAGCAGTTTAGCGCCGGGACTAGAAGAGACCCAGTACTTC. As protein: CASSLAPGLEETQYF. This chain joins TRBV12-3 or TRBV12-4 and TRBJ2-5, with 8 nucleotides matching TRBD2. The CDR3 contains 15 residues. V lost 0 bases and J lost 3; bases outside the gene matches: 3.

This clonotype showed up many times. This chain connects TRBV4-2 to TRBJ1-1; D gene unclear. This CDR3 region has 14 residues. The V end was cut by 1 base, the J end by 1 base, with 7 bases between. Germline CDR1 is LGHNA and CDR2 is YNFKEQ. The CDR3 here is CASSQAGGNTEAFF. The CDR3 DNA reads as TGTGCCAGCAGCCAAGCGGGAGGGAACACTGAAGCTTTCTTT.

The table lists this clonotype with many counts. V and J are TRBV29-1 and TRBJ2-5; D may be TRBD1 (6 bases). The CDR3 runs to 11 residues. Trimming removed 5 bases from V and 4 bases from J, with 8 bases in between. CDR1 is SQVTM and CDR2 is ANQGSEA in the germline V gene. CDR3 amino acids: CSVTGLETQYF. The CDR3 DNA is TGCAGCGTTACAGGGTTAGAGACCCAGTACTTC.

This clonotype was observed at least ten times. The V call is TRBV6-6, the J call TRBJ2-1; D unresolved. Trimming shortened V by 5 bases and J by 5 bases, and 19 bases separated the two germline ends. Germline CDR1 is MNHNY and CDR2 is SVGAGI (reference sequence). This CDR3 is 16 amino acids long. The chain's CDR3 is CASSLVGAANHNEQFF. CDR3 coding DNA: TGTGCCAGCAGTCTGGTTGGCGCGGCAAACCACAATGAGCAGTTCTTC.

Of note for this clonotype: At one end the junction does not follow the germline gene, possibly because of a read error. V is TRBV7-7 and J is TRBJ2-2, with a tentative D call TRBD2 (6 bases). Germline V gene sequence: CDR1 SSHAT, CDR2 FNYEAQ (reference sequence). The CDR3 has 14 residues. Here the CDR3 reads CASSPAPGAGELFF. The CDR3 nucleotides are TGTGCTAGCAGCCCCGCGCCGGGGGCCGGGGAGCTGTTTTTT. Complete variable domain (other parts from reference TRBV7-7 and TRBJ2-2): GAGVSQSPRYKVTKRGQDVTLRCDPISSHATLYWYQQALGQGPEFLTYFNYEAQPDKSGLPSDRFSAERPEGSISTLTIQRTEQRDSAMYRCASSPAPGAGELFFGEGSRLTVL.

The chain is built from TRBV12-3 or TRBV12-4 and TRBJ2-5; D possibly corresponds to TRBD1 (6 bases). The CDR3 has 14 residues. Trimming took 4 bases from V and 1 from J, leaving 10 bases between them. This chain's CDR3 is CASSSGQTQETQYF. In DNA, the CDR3 is TGTGCCAGCAGTTCTGGACAGACCCAAGAGACCCAGTACTTC.

V usage is TRBV5-1 and J usage is TRBJ2-3; D possibly corresponds to TRBD2 (6 bases). This CDR3 has 14 amino acids. Germline lookup yields CDR1 SGHRS and CDR2 YFSETQ. V dropped 4 bases and J dropped 4 bases, with 13 bases sitting between them. The CDR3 region has the DNA TGCGCCAGCAGCAGTACGGGACTCCCAGATACGCAGTATTTT. Protein: CASSSTGLPDTQYF.

The V call is TRBV5-1, the J call TRBJ1-2, with 7 bases lining up with TRBD1. This CDR3 contains 15 residues. Unmatched junction bases numbered 10, after V lost 2 bases and J lost 6 bases. Germline CDR1 is SGHRS and CDR2 is YFSETQ. This CDR3 reads CASSLPSGTADGYTF. The CDR3 DNA follows: TGCGCCAGCAGCTTACCCTCCGGGACAGCTGATGGCTACACCTTC.

The sample holds many counts of this clonotype. This chain links TRBV3-1 with TRBJ1-2; 9 nucleotides match TRBD1. The CDR3 has 15 amino acids. V lost 1 base and J lost 2; bases outside the gene matches: 2. In germline, CDR1 is LGHDT, CDR2 YNNKEL (reference sequence). CDR3 coding DNA: TGTGCCAGCAGCCAAGCCGGGACAGGGAACTATGGCTACACCTTC. This sequence encodes CASSQAGTGNYGYTF.

The rearrangement links TRBV6-1 to TRBJ2-3; 7 bases align to TRBD1. The J segment lost 1 base and the V segment lost 0 bases, leaving 7 bases of the junction unmatched. CDR3 length: 17 amino acids. The germline V gene has CDR1 MNHNS and CDR2 SASEGT. As DNA, the CDR3 is TGTGCCAGCAGTGAAGCAGGAAGGGGGCTGGGCACAGATACGCAGTATTTT. Translating it yields CASSEAGRGLGTDTQYF.

In this sample, this clonotype turned up a few times. V is TRBV2 and J is TRBJ2-1, with D perhaps matching TRBD2 (6 bases). The CDR3 is made up of 18 amino acids. Per germline, CDR1 SNHLY and CDR2 FYNNEI. The germline V and J ends were trimmed by 0 bases and 6 bases, with 21 bases remaining between them. The chain's CDR3 is CASSEAHLVGGLRNEQFF. The CDR3 DNA reads as TGTGCCAGCAGTGAAGCCCACCTCGTCGGGGGATTGCGCAATGAGCAGTTCTTC.

In its sample, this clonotype was seen many times. This sequence joins TRBV29-1 and TRBJ2-5; no clear D. Trimming shortened V by 4 bases and J by 2 bases, and 8 bases separated the two germline ends. Germline assignment: CDR1 SQVTM and CDR2 ANQGSEA. This CDR3 contains 12 residues. The CDR3, as DNA: TGCAGCGTTGTCGGGCAGCAAGAGACCCAGTACTTC. Translating gives CSVVGQQETQYF.

The rearrangement links TRBV27 to TRBJ2-1; 10 nucleotides match TRBD2. The V segment lost 6 bases and the J segment 5 bases; nucleotides outside the gene matches: 13. CDR3 size: 17 residues. Germline V CDR1 and CDR2: MNHEY, SMNVEV (reference sequence). DNA for the CDR3: TGTGCCAGCAGCCTCCTCCTCCTAGCGGGAGTGAACAATGAGCAGTTCTTC. It specifies CASSLLLLAGVNNEQFF.

This clonotype was observed at least ten times. For the CDR3, the DNA is TGCAGCGCTGTCGTCGGGCTAGCGAACACAGATACGCAGTATTTT. Its translation: CSAVVGLANTDTQYF. The V gene is TRBV29-1, the J gene TRBJ2-3; D possibly corresponds to TRBD2 (6 bases). The V gene's germline CDR1 is SQVTM and CDR2 ANQGSEA. The CDR3 covers 15 residues. V lost 7 bases to trimming and J lost 2 bases, with 19 bases between them.

This clonotype was observed many times. The CDR3 sequence is CASSPRTANEKLFF. CDR3 coding DNA: TGTGCCAGCAGCCCTCGGACGGCGAATGAAAAACTGTTTTTT. The chain carries TRBV7-9 and TRBJ1-4; D gene unclear. Per germline, CDR1 SEHNR and CDR2 FQNEAQ (reference sequence). Trimming pared 5 bases from V and 5 bases from J, leaving 12 bases between. This CDR3 is 14 amino acids long.

The rearrangement links TRBV7-2 to TRBJ2-1; no reliable D call. This CDR3 comprises 17 residues. Germline V gene lookup returns CDR1 SGHTA and CDR2 FQGNSA. With 1 base removed from V and 0 bases from J, the gap between germline ends came to 13 bases. The CDR3 loop reads CASSLGVGASSYNEQFF. CDR3 in DNA: TGTGCCAGCAGCTTAGGAGTAGGAGCGAGCTCCTACAATGAGCAGTTCTTC.

This clonotype showed up many times. The chain couples TRBV3-1 to TRBJ2-1; 12 nucleotides line up with TRBD2. Germline V gene data show CDR1 as LGHDT and CDR2 as YNNKEL (reference sequence). CDR3 length: 16 residues. J lost 4 bases, V lost 2 bases, and 3 bases had no gene match. CDR3 amino acids: CASSQLLAGGYNEQFF. CDR3 bases: TGTGCCAGCAGCCAACTCCTAGCGGGAGGGTACAATGAGCAGTTCTTC.